This T cell receptor (beta chain) derives from a study of human T cells and chemical hapten exposure. Study-wide points: TCRs at a frequency above 1 in 1000 stayed unchanged with DPC sensitization.

TCRdb reprocessed the RACE reads via MiXCR and lists one record per CDR3 protein. The table has about 360,000 distinct CDR3 sequences, approximately 6.3% seen once. Time point meaning: patch test 1, 2 weeks after DPC sensitization. This sample's treatment: therapeutic diphenylcyclopropenone sensitization with weekly scalp DPC. The study extracted total RNA from unfractionated whole blood. Worth noting for this clonotype: The antigen remains undetermined.

Germline CDR1 is MNHNY and CDR2 is SVGAGI (reference sequence). The CDR3 sequence is 14 residues long. V was trimmed by 0 bases and J by 1 base, leaving 6 bases between them. Sequenced here: whole blood, sampled in connection with sensitization to the hapten diphenylcyclopropenone (DPC). The origin of this receptor is a young woman with alopecia areata. Some clones in this sample may be carry-over from other donors' samples. The V gene is TRBV6-6, the J gene TRBJ2-5; TRBD1 might be the D (5 bases). The CDR3 DNA reads TGTGCCAGCAGTTACTCGACAGCCCAAGAGACCCAGTACTTC. Its translation: CASSYSTAQETQYF.